This passage covers 22 T cell receptor beta chains from one sample sequenced in a study of T cell repertoires and Cas9 in healthy adults. The assay was immunoSEQ multiplex PCR, and TCRdb's table has in-frame clones only and misses some. The sample lists roughly 23,000 clones, under 95% occurring once. Sequencing was carried out using CD4+ effector T cells (CD127+, CD25-, CD137-, CD154-) from PBMCs; culture status not recorded. These receptors all stem from a human donor in good health.

The V gene is TRBV2, the J gene TRBJ1-6; D is ambiguous. Per the germline V gene, CDR1 is SNHLY and CDR2 is FYNNEI. This CDR3 has 14 amino acids. Trimming removed 7 bases at V and 7 bases at J, with 14 bases between. In nucleotides, the CDR3 is TGTGCCAGCACGGACCTAACGGGAAATTCACCCCTCCACTTT. This encodes CASTDLTGNSPLHF.

The chain combines TRBV7-6 with TRBJ2-1, with unresolved D. Between the trimmed V and J ends, which lost 5 bases and 0 bases, there was a span of 11 bases. Germline-derived CDR1 and CDR2 are SGHVS and FNYEAQ. The CDR3 runs 15 residues. CDR3 sequence: CASSPGRSSYNEQFF. CDR3 in DNA: TGTGCCAGCAGCCCCGGTAGGAGCTCCTACAATGAGCAGTTCTTC.

The rearrangement links TRBV14 to TRBJ2-5, with 9 nucleotides matching TRBD1. Germline CDR1 SGHDN, CDR2 FVKESK. The CDR3 consists of 14 residues. Trimming took 3 bases from V and 4 from J; bases not matched to a gene: 3. The CDR3 DNA reads TGTGCCAGCAGCCATCTGGGACAGGGAGAGACCCAGTACTTC. This sequence encodes CASSHLGQGETQYF.

The chain links TRBV19 to TRBJ1-1; D is perhaps TRBD1 (6 bases). CDR3 length: 11 amino acids. Trimming took off 9 bases at V and 8 bases at J, with 13 bases between the two ends. CDR1 and CDR2 from the germline V gene are LNHDA and SQIVND (reference sequence). Here the CDR3 DNA reads TGTGCCAGCGAGGACAGAAAAGAAGCTTTCTTT. Translating gives CASEDRKEAFF.

The J gene is TRBJ1-1, the V gene TRBV27; no clear D. Germline CDR1 reads MNHEY; CDR2 reads SMNVEV (reference sequence). The CDR3 extends over 14 amino acids. V was pared by 3 bases and J by 5 bases, with 13 bases between. DNA for the CDR3: TGTGCCAGCAGTTTCGTAGGCAGCGCAACTGAAGCTTTCTTT. Translated, it gives CASSFVGSATEAFF.

The chain is built from TRBV30 and TRBJ1-5; D is uncertain. With 0 bases removed from V and 3 bases from J, the gap between germline ends came to 12 bases. This CDR3 is 15 amino acids long. Germline V lookup: CDR1 GTSNPN, CDR2 SVGIG (reference sequence). The CDR3 spells CAWSVGNFHNQPQHF. The CDR3 DNA reads as TGTGCCTGGAGTGTAGGAAACTTCCACAATCAGCCCCAGCATTTT.

This sequence joins TRBV7-8 and TRBJ1-2; possible D gene TRBD1, 5 bases. The V end was cut by 5 bases, the J end by 2 bases, with 18 bases between. Looked up from germline, CDR1 is SGHVS and CDR2 is FQNEAQ. The CDR3 contains 16 residues. CDR3 amino acids: CASSPGSANWNYGYTF. CDR3 coding DNA: TGTGCCAGCAGCCCAGGGTCCGCCAATTGGAACTATGGCTACACCTTC.

The CDR3 DNA is TGTGCCAGCAGTGAAGCTGGTAGCGGGAGGGCCCGCGAGACCCAGTACTTC. This translates into CASSEAGSGRARETQYF. This chain connects TRBV2 to TRBJ2-5, with 11 bases aligning to TRBD2. Germline lookup yields CDR1 SNHLY and CDR2 FYNNEI. J lost 5 bases, V lost 0 bases, and 8 bases had no gene match. The length of the CDR3 is 17 residues.

This sequence joins TRBV14 and TRBJ1-4; D call uncertain. V shed 0 bases and J shed 4 bases, with 6 bases lying between them. Germline V gene sequence: CDR1 SGHDN, CDR2 FVKESK. The CDR3 extends over 14 amino acids. The CDR3 here is CASSQDGGNEKLFF. CDR3 DNA: TGTGCCAGCAGCCAAGATGGAGGTAATGAAAAACTGTTTTTT.

V gene TRBV28 combines with J gene TRBJ2-7, with 8 positions matching TRBD1. Germline CDR1 reads MDHEN; CDR2 reads SYDVKM. The CDR3 sequence is 14 residues long. Trimming removed 8 bases from V and 6 bases from J; junction bases left unmatched: 12. The CDR3 reads CASRYRGIFGEQYF. In DNA, the CDR3 is TGTGCCAGCCGATACAGGGGGATCTTCGGCGAGCAGTACTTC.

The chain links TRBV5-4 to TRBJ1-1; D gene ambiguous. Germline values: CDR1 SGHNT, CDR2 YYREEE (reference sequence). V gave up 2 bases and J gave up 7 bases, with 12 bases separating them. CDR3 length: 13 residues. This CDR3 is CASSFTGSGEAFF. CDR3 sequence (DNA): TGTGCCAGCAGCTTCACGGGGTCCGGTGAAGCTTTCTTT.

The CDR3: CASSSGYGYTF. The CDR3 region has the DNA TGTGCCAGCAGTTCGGGCTATGGCTACACCTTC. The chain is built from TRBV7-2 and TRBJ1-2, with D unclear. V lost 6 bases and J 4 bases, leaving 6 bases between the germline ends. CDR3 size: 11 residues. In germline, CDR1 is SGHTA, CDR2 FQGNSA.

The CDR3 sequence: CASSFGRWGDLNNEQFF. In DNA form, the CDR3 reads TGTGCCAGCAGCTTTGGACGCTGGGGTGACCTTAACAATGAGCAGTTCTTC. V is TRBV11-2 and J is TRBJ2-1; D unclear. Trimming took 3 bases from V and 5 from J, leaving 20 bases between them. This CDR3 spans 17 amino acids. Germline V gene lookup returns CDR1 SGHAT and CDR2 FQNNGV.

This clone was counted once. This sequence joins TRBV7-8 and TRBJ1-5; weak D call: TRBD1 (5 bases). The ends were cut back, 5 bases at V and 5 bases at J, with 10 bases in the middle. The germline V gene has CDR1 SGHVS and CDR2 FQNEAQ. This CDR3 comprises 13 residues. CDR3: CASSLWGDQPQHF. The CDR3 DNA sequence: TGTGCCAGCAGCCTTTGGGGGGATCAGCCCCAGCATTTT.

The chain links TRBV11-2 to TRBJ2-7; TRBD2 aligns across 8 bases. The CDR3 totals 16 residues. From germline, CDR1 is SGHAT and CDR2 FQNNGV. V was pared by 1 base and J by 4 bases, with 9 bases of the junction left unmatched. The CDR3 bases are TGTGCCAGCAGCTTAGGGTTGATAGCGGGACAATACGAGCAGTACTTC. This codes for CASSLGLIAGQYEQYF.

The genes are TRBV28 and TRBJ1-2; 9 nucleotides agree with TRBD1. The germline V gene encodes CDR1 MDHEN and CDR2 SYDVKM. The CDR3 is 15 amino acids. V trimming: 7 bases; J trimming: 8 bases; junction bases outside the gene matches: 14. CDR3 in DNA: TGTGCCAGCATCTTCACAGGGGGCGCAAACCCAGGCTACACCTTC. Amino acids: CASIFTGGANPGYTF.

The V and J genes are TRBV25-1 and TRBJ1-2; 10 nucleotides line up with TRBD1. CDR3 length equals 14 residues. The junction had 3 bases not matched to a gene; V was cut back by 4 bases and J by 4 bases. Germline V gene data show CDR1 as MGHDK and CDR2 as SYGVNS. This CDR3 reads CASSGQGAGYGYTF. The CDR3 DNA reads as TGTGCCAGCAGTGGACAGGGGGCAGGCTATGGCTACACCTTC.

V and J are TRBV19 and TRBJ2-1, with 8 bases lining up with TRBD1. This CDR3 region has 18 residues. Germline CDR1 is LNHDA and CDR2 is SQIVND (reference sequence). Trimming removed 7 bases from V and 3 bases from J; junction bases left unmatched: 17. This CDR3 is CASKSQDRVSRSYNEQFF. Written as DNA, the CDR3 is TGTGCCAGTAAATCCCAGGACAGGGTCTCCCGGAGCTACAATGAGCAGTTCTTC.

V gene TRBV5-1 combines with J gene TRBJ2-5, with a tentative D call TRBD2 (5 bases). The J call may be wrong; the DNA end is better matched by TRBJ2-7. CDR3 size: 15 residues. Germline lookup yields CDR1 SGHRS and CDR2 YFSETQ. CDR3 nucleotides: TGCGCCAGCAACTGGGGTCCTGGGAGCCCCTACGAGCAGTACTTC. Amino acid sequence: CASNWGPGSPYEQYF.

V and J are TRBV4-2 and TRBJ2-3, with 9 bases matching TRBD2. V dropped 0 bases and J dropped 4; count of bases not matched to a gene: 5. Germline-derived CDR1 and CDR2 are LGHNA and YNFKEQ. The CDR3 loop spans 16 amino acids. For the CDR3, the DNA is TGTGCCAGCAGCCAAGAACTTAGCGGGAGTTCAGATACGCAGTATTTT. This encodes CASSQELSGSSDTQYF.

The chain joins TRBV6-1 to TRBJ1-1; the D gene is possibly TRBD1 (6 bases). Germline V lookup: CDR1 MNHNS, CDR2 SASEGT. Deletions cut 6 bases from V and 1 base from J, with 9 bases between. The CDR3 contains 13 residues. CDR3 loop: CASRGRGNTEAFF. As DNA, the CDR3 is TGTGCCAGCAGGGGCAGGGGGAACACTGAAGCTTTCTTT.

In regard to this clone: The junction and the germline gene differ at one end; a read error may be behind it. The chain has TRBV7-7 and TRBJ2-1, with 7 bases identical to TRBD2. Germline lookup yields CDR1 SSHAT and CDR2 FNYEAQ (reference sequence). The CDR3 is 12 amino acids. This CDR3 reads CASSPGGGEQFF. In nucleotides, the CDR3 is TGTGCTAGCAGCCCCGGCGGGGGTGAGCAGTTCTTC.